This record concerns one T cell receptor (beta chain) sequence. The target antigen is unknown. The donors were healthy bone marrow donors. The primer mix had 60 Vbeta and 13 Jbeta primers. The table came from immunoSEQ multiplex PCR; TCRdb's copy has only in-frame clones and leaves some out. The sample lists approximately 150,000 clones, around four fifths occurring once. The data were taken from a study of cytomegalovirus exposure and HLA in healthy donors. Whole-study findings and limits: Most of the TCR beta V segments (in an earlier analysis) were productive either about 87% or about 30% of the time. The records held CMV serostatus as the only immune exposure information. A later analysis found common viral pathogens apparently linked to several of the most significant clusters.

Per the germline V gene, CDR1 is LNHNV and CDR2 is YYDKDF (reference sequence). Unmatched junction bases numbered 5, after V lost 4 bases and J lost 6 bases. The CDR3 is made up of 14 amino acids. The chain uses TRBV15 and TRBJ2-5, with TRBD1 matching 10 bases. The sample taken for sequencing was PBMCs. The clonotype comes from a woman aged 55-69 years in good health and CMV-seropositive. The CDR3 coding sequence is TGTGCCACCAGCAAGGACAGGGGGATGCAGACCCAGTACTTC. Translated, it gives CATSKDRGMQTQYF.